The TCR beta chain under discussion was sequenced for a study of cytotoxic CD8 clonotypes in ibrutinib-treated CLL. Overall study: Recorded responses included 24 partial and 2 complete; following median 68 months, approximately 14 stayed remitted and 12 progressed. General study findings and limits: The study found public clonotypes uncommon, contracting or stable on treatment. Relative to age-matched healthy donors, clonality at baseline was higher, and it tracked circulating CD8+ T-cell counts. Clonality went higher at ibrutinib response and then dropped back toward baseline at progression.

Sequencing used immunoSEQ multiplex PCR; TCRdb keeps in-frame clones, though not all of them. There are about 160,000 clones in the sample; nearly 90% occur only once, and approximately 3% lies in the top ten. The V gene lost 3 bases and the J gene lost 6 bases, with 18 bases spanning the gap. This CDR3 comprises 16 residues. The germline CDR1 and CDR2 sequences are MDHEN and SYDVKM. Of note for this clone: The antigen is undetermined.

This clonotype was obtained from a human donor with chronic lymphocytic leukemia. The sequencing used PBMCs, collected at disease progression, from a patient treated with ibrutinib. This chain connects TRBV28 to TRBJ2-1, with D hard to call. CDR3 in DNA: TGTGCCAGCAGTTTGGACCTAAGCGTAGGCTTCAATGAGCAGTTCTTC. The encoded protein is CASSLDLSVGFNEQFF.